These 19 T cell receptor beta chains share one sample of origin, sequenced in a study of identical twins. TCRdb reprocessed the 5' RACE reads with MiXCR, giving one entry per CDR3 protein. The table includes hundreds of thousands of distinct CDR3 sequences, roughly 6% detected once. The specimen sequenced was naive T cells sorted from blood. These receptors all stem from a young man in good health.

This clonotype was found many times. CDR3 residues: CSVEGFYGGLGYTF. The CDR3 DNA reads as TGCAGCGTTGAAGGGTTCTACGGGGGGCTTGGCTACACCTTC. The chain carries TRBV29-1 and TRBJ1-2; weak D call: TRBD1 (6 bases). Trimming took off 1 base at V and 7 bases at J, with 16 bases between the two ends. This CDR3 is built from 14 residues. Germline V CDR1 and CDR2: SQVTM, ANQGSEA.

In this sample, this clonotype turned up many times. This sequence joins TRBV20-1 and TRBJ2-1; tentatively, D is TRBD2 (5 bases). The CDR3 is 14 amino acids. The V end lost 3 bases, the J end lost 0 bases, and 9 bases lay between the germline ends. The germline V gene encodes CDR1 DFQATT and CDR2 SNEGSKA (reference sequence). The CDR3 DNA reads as TGCAGTGCTAGTCGAGGGAACTCCTACAATGAGCAGTTCTTC. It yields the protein CSASRGNSYNEQFF.

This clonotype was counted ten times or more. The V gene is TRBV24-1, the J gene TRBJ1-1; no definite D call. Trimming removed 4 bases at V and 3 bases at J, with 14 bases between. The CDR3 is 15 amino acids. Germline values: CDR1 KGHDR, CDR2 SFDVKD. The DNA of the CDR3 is TGTGCCACCAGTGACAGCCGAAAACCTTACACTGAAGCTTTCTTT. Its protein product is CATSDSRKPYTEAFF.

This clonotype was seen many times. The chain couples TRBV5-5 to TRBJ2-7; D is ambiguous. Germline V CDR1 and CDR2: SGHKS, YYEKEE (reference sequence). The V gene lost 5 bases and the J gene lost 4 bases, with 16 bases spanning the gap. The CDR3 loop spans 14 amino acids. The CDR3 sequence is CASSRTDGAYEQYV. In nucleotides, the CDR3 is TGTGCCAGCAGTCGTACGGACGGTGCTTACGAGCAGTACGTC.

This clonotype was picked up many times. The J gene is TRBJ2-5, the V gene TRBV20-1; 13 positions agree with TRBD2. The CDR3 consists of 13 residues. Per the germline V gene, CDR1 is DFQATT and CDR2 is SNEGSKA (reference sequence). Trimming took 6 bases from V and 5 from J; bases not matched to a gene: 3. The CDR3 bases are TGCAGTGCGGGACTAGCGGGAAGGGAGACCCAGTACTTC. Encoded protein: CSAGLAGRETQYF.

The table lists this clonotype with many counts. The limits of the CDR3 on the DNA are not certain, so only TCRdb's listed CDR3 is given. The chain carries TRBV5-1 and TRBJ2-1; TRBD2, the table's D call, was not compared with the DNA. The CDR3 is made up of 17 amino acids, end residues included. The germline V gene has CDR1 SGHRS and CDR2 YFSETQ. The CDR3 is CASSFGAGSALRGEQFF.

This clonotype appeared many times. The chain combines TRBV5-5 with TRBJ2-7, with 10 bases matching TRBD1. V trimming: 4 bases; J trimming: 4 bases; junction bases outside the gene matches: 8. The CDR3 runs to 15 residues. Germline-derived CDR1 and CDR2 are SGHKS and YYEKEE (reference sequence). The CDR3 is CASSAGTGALYEQYV. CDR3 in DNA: TGTGCCAGCAGCGCCGGGACAGGGGCGCTTTACGAGCAGTACGTC.

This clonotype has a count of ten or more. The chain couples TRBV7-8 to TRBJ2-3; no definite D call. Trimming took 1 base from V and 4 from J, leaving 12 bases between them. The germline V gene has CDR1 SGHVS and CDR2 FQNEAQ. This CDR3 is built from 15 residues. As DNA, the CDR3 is TGTGCCAGCAGCTTAGGACCCCGGCGCCCAGATACGCAGTATTTT. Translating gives CASSLGPRRPDTQYF.

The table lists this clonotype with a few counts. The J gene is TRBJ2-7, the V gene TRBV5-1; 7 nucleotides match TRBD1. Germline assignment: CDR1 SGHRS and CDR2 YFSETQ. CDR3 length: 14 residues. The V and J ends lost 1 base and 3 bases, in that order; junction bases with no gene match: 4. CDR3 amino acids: CASSLRGGDYEQYF. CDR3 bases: TGCGCCAGCAGCTTGAGAGGGGGCGACTACGAGCAGTACTTC.

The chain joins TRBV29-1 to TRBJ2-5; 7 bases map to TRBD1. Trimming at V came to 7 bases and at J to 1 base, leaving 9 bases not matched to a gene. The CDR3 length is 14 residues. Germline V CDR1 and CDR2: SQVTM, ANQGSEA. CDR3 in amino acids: CSAGAGGVQETQYF. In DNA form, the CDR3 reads TGCAGCGCTGGGGCAGGGGGAGTCCAAGAGACCCAGTACTTC.

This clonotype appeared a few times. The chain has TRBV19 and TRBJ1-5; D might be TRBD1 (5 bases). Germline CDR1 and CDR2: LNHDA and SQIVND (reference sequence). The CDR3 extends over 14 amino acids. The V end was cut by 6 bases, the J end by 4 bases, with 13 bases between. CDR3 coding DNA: TGTGCCAGTAGGGGGACTCCTTGGAATCAGCCCCAGCATTTT. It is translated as CASRGTPWNQPQHF. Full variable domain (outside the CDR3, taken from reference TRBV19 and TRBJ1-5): DGGITQSPKYLFRKEGQNVTLSCEQNLNHDAMYWYRQDPGQGLRLIYYSQIVNDFQKGDIAEGYSVSREKKESFPLTVTSAQKNPTAFYLCASRGTPWNQPQHFGDGTRLSIL.

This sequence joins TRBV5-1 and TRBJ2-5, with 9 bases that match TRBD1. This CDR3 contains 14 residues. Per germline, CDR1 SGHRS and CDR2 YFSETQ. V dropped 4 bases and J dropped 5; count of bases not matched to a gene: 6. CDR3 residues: CASSPRDRVETQYF. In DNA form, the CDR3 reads TGCGCCAGCAGCCCCCGGGACAGGGTGGAGACCCAGTACTTC.

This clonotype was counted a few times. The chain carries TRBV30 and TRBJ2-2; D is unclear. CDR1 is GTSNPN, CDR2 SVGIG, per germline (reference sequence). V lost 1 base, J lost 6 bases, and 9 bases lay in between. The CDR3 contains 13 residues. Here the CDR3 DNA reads TGTGCCTGGAGTGATACTGTTCCCGGGGAGCTGTTTTTT. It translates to CAWSDTVPGELFF.

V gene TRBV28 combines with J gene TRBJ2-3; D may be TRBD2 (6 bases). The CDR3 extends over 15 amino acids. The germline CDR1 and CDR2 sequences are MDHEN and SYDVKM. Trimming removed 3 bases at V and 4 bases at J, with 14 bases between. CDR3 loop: CASSFPGTPSDTQYF. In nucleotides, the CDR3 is TGTGCCAGCAGTTTTCCAGGGACTCCGTCAGATACGCAGTATTTT.

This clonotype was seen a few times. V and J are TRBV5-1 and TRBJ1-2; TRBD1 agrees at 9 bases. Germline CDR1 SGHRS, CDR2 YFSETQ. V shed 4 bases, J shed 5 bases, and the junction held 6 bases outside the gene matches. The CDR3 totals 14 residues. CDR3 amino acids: CASSPTGGFYGYTF. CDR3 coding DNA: TGCGCCAGCAGCCCAACAGGGGGCTTTTATGGCTACACCTTC.

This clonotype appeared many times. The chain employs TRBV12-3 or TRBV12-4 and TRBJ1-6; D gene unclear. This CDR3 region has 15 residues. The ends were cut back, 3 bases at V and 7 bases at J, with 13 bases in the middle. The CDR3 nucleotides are TGTGCCAGCAGTTTTAAAGGCCGCCGCAATTCACCCCTCCACTTT. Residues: CASSFKGRRNSPLHF.

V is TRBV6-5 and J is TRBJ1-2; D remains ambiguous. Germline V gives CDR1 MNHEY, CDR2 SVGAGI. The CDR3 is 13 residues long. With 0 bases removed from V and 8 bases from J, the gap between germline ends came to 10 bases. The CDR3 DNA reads TGTGCCAGCAGTTACTCTGGGGTCGAGGGCTACACCTTC. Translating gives CASSYSGVEGYTF.

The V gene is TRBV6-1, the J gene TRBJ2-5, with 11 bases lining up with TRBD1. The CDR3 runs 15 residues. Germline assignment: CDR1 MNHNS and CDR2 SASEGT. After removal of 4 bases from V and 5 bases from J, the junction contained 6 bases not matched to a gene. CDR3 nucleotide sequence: TGTGCCAGCAGTGCCGGACAGGGGGCTTCGGAGACCCAGTACTTC. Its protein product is CASSAGQGASETQYF.

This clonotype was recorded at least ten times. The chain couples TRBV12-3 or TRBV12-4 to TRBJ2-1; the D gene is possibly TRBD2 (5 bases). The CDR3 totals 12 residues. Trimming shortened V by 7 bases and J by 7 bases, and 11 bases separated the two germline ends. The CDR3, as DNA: TGTGCCAGCACCCTAGCAGGAAATGAGCAGTTCTTC. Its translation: CASTLAGNEQFF.